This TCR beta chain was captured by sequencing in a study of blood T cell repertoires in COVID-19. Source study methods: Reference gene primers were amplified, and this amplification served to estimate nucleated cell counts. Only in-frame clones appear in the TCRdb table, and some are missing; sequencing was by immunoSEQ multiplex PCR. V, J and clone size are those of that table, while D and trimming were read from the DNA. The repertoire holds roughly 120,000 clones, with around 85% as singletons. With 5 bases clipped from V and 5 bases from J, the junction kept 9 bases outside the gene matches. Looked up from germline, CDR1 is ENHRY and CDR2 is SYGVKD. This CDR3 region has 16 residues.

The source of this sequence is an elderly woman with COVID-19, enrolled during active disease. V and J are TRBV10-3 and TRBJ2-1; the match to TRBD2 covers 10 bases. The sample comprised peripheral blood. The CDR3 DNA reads TGTGCCATCAGTAATAGCGGGAGGCTCGACCACAATGAGCAGTTCTTC. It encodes CAISNSGRLDHNEQFF.